The 22 T cell receptor beta chains below were found in one sample sequenced in a study of blood T cell repertoires in COVID-19. Produced via immunoSEQ multiplex PCR; TCRdb's table is partial and in-frame only. The table includes 180,000 or so clones, approximately 86% detected once. The sequenced material came from peripheral blood. These receptor sequences come from a man aged 60-69 years with acute or convalescent COVID-19.

DNA for the CDR3: TGTGCCAGCAGCGTAGGTTCTCGGACAGATACGCAGTATTTT. Protein: CASSVGSRTDTQYF. This sequence joins TRBV9 and TRBJ2-3; D is undetermined. The CDR3 is made up of 14 amino acids. Germline CDR1 SGDLS, CDR2 YYNGEE. V shed 0 bases and J shed 3 bases, with 8 bases lying between them.

Turning to this clone: At one of its ends the junction is not consistent with the germline gene, which may arise from a read error. The genes are TRBV28 and TRBJ1-1, with a tentative D call TRBD1 (5 bases). CDR1 MDHEN and CDR2 SYDVKM come from the germline V gene. The CDR3 runs to 15 residues. CDR3 DNA sequence: TGTGCCAGCAGTTTAGGTTTAGGGGTGGCCGAGGCGAAAGGCTTT. It specifies CASSLGLGVAEAKGF.

The rearrangement uses TRBV19 and TRBJ1-4, with a weak D call TRBD1 (6 bases). Trimming shortened V by 3 bases and J by 8 bases, and 13 bases separated the two germline ends. Germline V CDR1 and CDR2: LNHDA, SQIVND (reference sequence). The CDR3 spans 14 residues. CDR3 bases: TGTGCCAGTAGTATTGGACAGCCCCCGGAAAAACTGTTTTTT. Its protein product is CASSIGQPPEKLFF. The complete variable domain, with remaining parts taken from reference TRBV19 and TRBJ1-4, reads DGGITQSPKYLFRKEGQNVTLSCEQNLNHDAMYWYRQDPGQGLRLIYYSQIVNDFQKGDIAEGYSVSREKKESFPLTVTSAQKNPTAFYLCASSIGQPPEKLFFGSGTQLSVL.

In this sample, this clone turned up many times. This chain uses TRBV4-1 with TRBJ2-2; possible D gene TRBD2, 6 bases. CDR3 length: 13 residues. V was pared by 4 bases and J by 5 bases, with 8 bases between. CDR1 is MGHRA, CDR2 YSYEKL, per germline. CDR3 in amino acids: CASSLRGTGELFF. In DNA, the CDR3 is TGCGCCAGCAGCCTTCGGGGGACCGGGGAGCTGTTTTTT.

The V call is TRBV29-1, the J call TRBJ1-2, with D uncertain. Germline V gene lookup returns CDR1 SQVTM and CDR2 ANQGSEA. The CDR3 is 12 amino acids. Trimming took 7 bases from V and 4 from J, leaving 13 bases between them. This CDR3 is CSAGGGPYGYTF. The CDR3 DNA reads as TGCAGCGCGGGTGGAGGCCCCTATGGCTACACCTTC.

The V call is TRBV15, the J call TRBJ2-2; possible D gene TRBD1, 5 bases. Germline V CDR1 and CDR2: LNHNV, YYDKDF (reference sequence). The CDR3 is made up of 12 amino acids. Trimming left V 1 base short and J 11 bases short, with 8 bases between. CDR3: CATSRAQGELFF. The CDR3, as DNA: TGTGCCACCAGCAGAGCCCAGGGCGAGCTGTTTTTT. Full variable domain (rest looked up from reference TRBV15 and TRBJ2-2): DAMVIQNPRYQVTQFGKPVTLSCSQTLNHNVMYWYQQKSSQAPKLLFHYYDKDFNNEADTPDNFQSRRPNTSFCFLDIRSPGLGDTAMYLCATSRAQGELFFGEGSRLTVL.

A few counts support this clone. The CDR3 nucleotides read TGTGCCAGCAGCTTATCCGGGGGTGGCTACACCTTC. The encoded protein is CASSLSGGGYTF. This sequence joins TRBV7-9 and TRBJ1-2, with D possibly matching TRBD1 (5 bases). This CDR3 region has 12 residues. The germline CDR1 and CDR2 sequences are SEHNR and FQNEAQ (reference sequence). V shed 2 bases and J shed 7 bases, with 8 bases lying between them.

This chain uses TRBV11-3 with TRBJ2-1; TRBD1 matches at 10 bases. CDR3 size: 13 residues. Per the germline V gene, CDR1 is SGHNT and CDR2 is YENEEA. Germline trimming cut 6 bases from V and 8 bases from J; bases unmatched to any gene: 4. The CDR3 DNA reads as TGTGCCAGCAGAAGACAGGGGGCCGATGAGCAGTTCTTC. Residues: CASRRQGADEQFF.

This chain connects TRBV6-5 to TRBJ1-3, with TRBD1 identical over 8 bases. V was clipped by 6 bases and J by 1 base; unmatched bases: 5. The CDR3 loop spans 15 amino acids. Germline V CDR1 and CDR2: MNHEY, SVGAGI. This chain's CDR3 is CASRTQGASGNTIYF. The CDR3 coding sequence is TGTGCCAGCAGAACCCAGGGGGCATCTGGAAACACCATATATTTT.

This clone was observed a single time. This rearrangement joins TRBV18 to TRBJ2-2, with 13 bases matching TRBD2. With 3 bases clipped from V and 7 bases from J, the junction kept 8 bases outside the gene matches. This CDR3 is built from 17 residues. CDR1 and CDR2 (germline): KGHSH, LQKENI. CDR3 sequence: CASSPRTSGSWNGELFF. The CDR3 DNA sequence: TGTGCCAGCTCACCTAGGACTAGCGGGAGTTGGAACGGGGAGCTGTTTTTT. The whole variable domain, remainder taken from reference TRBV18 and TRBJ2-2, is NAGVMQNPRHLVRRRGQEARLRCSPMKGHSHVYWYRQLPEEGLKFMVYLQKENIIDESGMPKERFSAEFPKEGPSILRIQQVVRGDSAAYFCASSPRTSGSWNGELFFGEGSRLTVL.

The rearrangement uses TRBV9 and TRBJ1-3, with no clear D. This CDR3 is 13 amino acids long. V dropped 0 bases and J dropped 4 bases, with 5 bases sitting between them. CDR1 is SGDLS and CDR2 is YYNGEE in the germline V gene. CDR3 coding DNA: TGTGCCAGCAGCGTAGTAATAGGAAACACCATATATTTT. Translating it yields CASSVVIGNTIYF.

The rearrangement uses TRBV4-1 and TRBJ1-2; TRBD1 matches at 8 bases. V shed 5 bases, J shed 1 base, and the junction held 3 bases outside the gene matches. Germline loops: CDR1 MGHRA, CDR2 YSYEKL. There are 14 residues in the CDR3. In DNA, the CDR3 is TGCGCCAGCAGCTCAGGGACAGGTAACTATGGCTACACCTTC. Its translation: CASSSGTGNYGYTF.

The chain carries TRBV28 and TRBJ1-2, with TRBD1 matching 7 bases. The CDR3 consists of 14 residues. The germline CDR1 and CDR2 sequences are MDHEN and SYDVKM. The ends lost 3 bases at V and 4 bases at J; junction bases unmatched: 5. CDR3 nucleotides: TGTGCCAGCAGTTTGAGGGGGCCCGGCTATGGCTACACCTTC. Translated, it gives CASSLRGPGYGYTF.

Concerning this clone: Within the sample, other DNA sequences also encode this same CDR3. V usage is TRBV19 and J usage is TRBJ1-5; tentative D call: TRBD1 (6 bases). The V gene's germline CDR1 is LNHDA and CDR2 SQIVND (reference sequence). The V and J ends lost 6 bases and 1 base respectively, with 10 bases between them. The CDR3 consists of 14 residues. The CDR3 DNA reads as TGTGCCAGTAGCATAACAGGGAGCAATCAGCCCCAGCATTTT. This encodes CASSITGSNQPQHF.

The chain recombines TRBV6-5 with TRBJ1-2, with a tentative D call TRBD1 (5 bases). This CDR3 has 13 residues. Deletions cut 8 bases from V and 3 bases from J, with 13 bases between. Germline loops: CDR1 MNHEY, CDR2 SVGAGI. The CDR3 nucleotides are TGTGCCAGCCGCTCCCAGGGATACTATGGCTACACCTTC. Encoded protein: CASRSQGYYGYTF.

This chain uses TRBV7-9 with TRBJ2-5; 10 bases match TRBD2. This CDR3 region has 17 residues. J lost 1 base, V lost 1 base, and 6 bases had no gene match. Germline values: CDR1 SEHNR, CDR2 FQNEAQ (reference sequence). CDR3 amino acids: CASSLGTSGTLQETQYF. CDR3 DNA: TGTGCCAGCAGCTTAGGAACTAGCGGGACACTCCAAGAGACCCAGTACTTC.

This chain uses TRBV3-1 (or the pseudogene TRBV3-2) with TRBJ2-6, with 7 bases aligning to TRBD1. The V and J ends lost 7 bases and 3 bases, in that order; junction bases with no gene match: 18. The CDR3 runs to 19 residues. Germline V gene lookup returns CDR1 LGHDT and CDR2 YNNKEL (reference sequence). The CDR3, as DNA: TGTGCCAGCATCCCTCGAACAGGGGCCCCTACTCGTGGGGCCAACGTCCTGACTTTC. Its protein is CASIPRTGAPTRGANVLTF.

The rearrangement uses TRBV4-2 and TRBJ1-1; maybe TRBD1 (5 bases). Germline V gives CDR1 LGHNA, CDR2 YNFKEQ. Trimming took 0 bases from V and 4 from J, leaving 21 bases between them. The CDR3 sequence is 18 residues long. This CDR3 reads CASSQDVPFGGSSTEAFF. CDR3 coding DNA: TGTGCCAGCAGCCAAGATGTACCTTTCGGGGGTTCTTCCACTGAAGCTTTCTTT.

A few counts support this clone. V is TRBV28 and J is TRBJ1-5; TRBD1 aligns across 8 bases. Germline CDR1 is MDHEN and CDR2 is SYDVKM. There are 16 residues in the CDR3. The V segment lost 7 bases and the J segment 2 bases; nucleotides outside the gene matches: 10. CDR3 in amino acids: CASTRTGPRGNQPQHF. The DNA of the CDR3 is TGTGCCAGCACCAGGACAGGGCCGAGAGGCAATCAGCCCCAGCATTTT.

The J gene is TRBJ1-2, the V gene TRBV6-2 or TRBV6-3, with D possibly TRBD1 on 6 matching bases. V lost 0 bases, J lost 0 bases, and 14 bases lay in between. The CDR3 totals 17 residues. Germline-derived CDR1 and CDR2 are MNHEY and SVGEGT. This chain's CDR3 is CASSYSPGTSANYGYTF. The CDR3 DNA reads as TGTGCCAGCAGTTACTCACCAGGGACAAGCGCTAACTATGGCTACACCTTC.

This chain links TRBV25-1 with TRBJ2-5, with D uncertain. The germline V and J ends were trimmed by 8 bases and 5 bases, with 15 bases remaining between them. This CDR3 has 13 residues. Germline-derived CDR1 and CDR2 are MGHDK and SYGVNS. CDR3 sequence: CASAIGALETQYF. DNA for the CDR3: TGTGCCAGCGCCATCGGAGCTCTTGAGACCCAGTACTTC.

The J gene is TRBJ2-7, the V gene TRBV7-9; perhaps TRBD2 as D (6 bases). V was trimmed by 5 bases and J by 9 bases, leaving 23 bases between them. CDR1 and CDR2 (germline): SEHNR, FQNEAQ (reference sequence). CDR3 length equals 15 residues. DNA of the CDR3: TGTGCCAGCAGCCTTTTCCTGCTTAGTCGGGGAGGGCAGTACTTC. Protein product: CASSLFLLSRGGQYF.